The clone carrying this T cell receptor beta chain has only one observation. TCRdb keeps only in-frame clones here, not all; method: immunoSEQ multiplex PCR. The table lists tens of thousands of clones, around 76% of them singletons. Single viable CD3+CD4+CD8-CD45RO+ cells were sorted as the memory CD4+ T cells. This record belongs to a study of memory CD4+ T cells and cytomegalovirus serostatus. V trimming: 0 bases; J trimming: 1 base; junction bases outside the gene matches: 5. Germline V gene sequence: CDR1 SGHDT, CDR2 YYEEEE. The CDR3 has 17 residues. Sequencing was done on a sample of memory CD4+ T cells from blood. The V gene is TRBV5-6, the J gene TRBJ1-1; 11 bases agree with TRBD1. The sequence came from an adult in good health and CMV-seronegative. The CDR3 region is CASSLGWTGGRNTEAFF. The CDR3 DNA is TGTGCCAGCAGCTTGGGGTGGACAGGGGGCCGGAACACTGAAGCTTTCTTT.